The clone carrying this TCR beta chain was seen repeatedly, ten times or more. Antigen: not known. V was shortened by 5 bases and J by 2 bases, with 6 bases between the two germline ends. Germline CDR1 reads SGHAT; CDR2 reads FQNNGV. CDR3 length: 12 residues. Arm-PCR with iRepertoire HTBI primers amplified the CDR3 regions for these TCR beta libraries. TCRdb processed the multiplex PCR reads anew with MiXCR; each CDR3 protein has one entry. The profile covers about 380,000 distinct CDR3 sequences, with roughly 16% appearing a single time and 22% taken by the ten largest. The sample comes from a study of regulatory T cells in long-lasting Graves disease. Notes on the study in general: Newly diagnosed disease favored TRBV20-1 and TRBJ2-1 over persistent disease. Limited sample numbers may have lowered accuracy. Thyroid tissue was not sampled; only peripheral blood was.

As to time point: newly diagnosed GD, antithyroid drugs for less than 3 months. PBMC RNA served as the TCR library source. This TCR derives from a female donor with Graves disease. The chain combines TRBV11-2 with TRBJ2-5, with D uncertain. The sample consisted of peripheral blood mononuclear cells (PBMCs), taken at new diagnosis, from a patient treated with antithyroid drugs. This chain's CDR3 is CASSRHQETQYF. CDR3 nucleotides: TGTGCCAGCAGCCGCCATCAAGAGACCCAGTACTTC.